This TCR beta chain was sequenced for a study of shared clonotypes between healthy human individuals. Deep-level settings were used for running the assay. The data were produced by immunoSEQ multiplex PCR, yet TCRdb's version contains in-frame clones alone and is incomplete. The sample lists around 750,000 clones, around two thirds occurring once. Notes on the study in general: The study found lower generation probabilities in non-shared clonotypes than in those shared by all four donors. Naive subsets generally exceeded memory subsets in estimated richness.

The CDR3 is 12 residues long. V lost 5 bases, J lost 8 bases, and 12 bases lay in between. The germline V gene encodes CDR1 SGHAT and CDR2 FQNNGV. In this sample, this clone turned up a few times. Antigen: not known. The receptor was isolated from a woman in her twenties or thirties in good health. The sequencing input was memory CD4+ T cells sorted from blood. The subset is: CD45RA-negative fraction. This rearrangement joins TRBV11-2 to TRBJ1-2, with D possibly being TRBD1 (5 bases). The CDR3: CASSPAGRGYTF. The CDR3 DNA is TGTGCCAGCAGCCCTGCAGGGAGAGGCTACACCTTC.